Presented here are 5 T cell receptor beta chains from one specimen sequenced in a study of ipilimumab plus nivolumab after autologous stem cell transplantation. The data were produced by immunoSEQ multiplex PCR, yet TCRdb's version contains in-frame clones alone and is incomplete. The sample has approximately 15,000 clones; approximately 79% are singletons. The sample was PBMCs, taken in a trial of ipilimumab plus nivolumab as post-transplant consolidation. These receptors were obtained from a male donor with diffuse large B-cell lymphoma.

The V call is TRBV11-2, the J call TRBJ2-7; D ambiguous. This CDR3 comprises 11 residues. Trimming removed 2 bases at V and 7 bases at J, with 6 bases between. CDR1 is SGHAT, CDR2 FQNNGV, per germline. CDR3 protein: CASSLLLEQYF. The CDR3 coding sequence is TGTGCCAGCAGCTTACTTCTTGAGCAGTACTTC.

This chain links TRBV12-5 with TRBJ2-5; no clear D. Trimming left V 6 bases short and J 4 bases short, with 12 bases between. Germline CDR1 and CDR2: LGHNT and FRNRAP. CDR3 length equals 13 residues. CDR3 coding DNA: TGTGCTAGTGGGGATGGGGTCGCAGAGACCCAGTACTTC. Protein sequence: CASGDGVAETQYF.

V and J are TRBV5-4 and TRBJ2-7; 7 bases align to TRBD1. The V segment lost 0 bases and the J segment 6 bases; nucleotides outside the gene matches: 12. The V gene's germline CDR1 is SGHNT and CDR2 YYREEE (reference sequence). The CDR3 contains 16 residues. CDR3 coding DNA: TGTGCCAGCAGCTTGGCCGTGGGGACAGCAACCCCCGAGCAGTACTTC. Amino acids: CASSLAVGTATPEQYF. Full variable domain (remainder filled in from reference TRBV5-4 and TRBJ2-7): ETGVTQSPTHLIKTRGQQVTLRCSSQSGHNTVSWYQQALGQGPQFIFQYYREEENGRGNFPPRFSGLQFPNYSSELNVNALELDDSALYLCASSLAVGTATPEQYFGPGTRLTVT.

The chain recombines TRBV19 with TRBJ1-2, with D maybe TRBD1 (6 bases). The length of the CDR3 is 13 residues. V was trimmed by 2 bases and J by 8 bases, leaving 12 bases between them. Germline V lookup: CDR1 LNHDA, CDR2 SQIVND (reference sequence). CDR3 protein: CASSIRGLQGYTF. CDR3 in DNA: TGTGCCAGTAGTATACGGGGGCTTCAGGGCTACACCTTC. Supplemented by reference TRBV19 and TRBJ1-2, the full variable domain reads DGGITQSPKYLFRKEGQNVTLSCEQNLNHDAMYWYRQDPGQGLRLIYYSQIVNDFQKGDIAEGYSVSREKKESFPLTVTSAQKNPTAFYLCASSIRGLQGYTFGSGTRLTVV.

The V and J genes are TRBV9 and TRBJ2-5, with D tentatively TRBD1 (6 bases). The CDR3 has 13 residues. Germline loops: CDR1 SGDLS, CDR2 YYNGEE. Deletions cut 3 bases from V and 0 bases from J, with 6 bases between. The chain's CDR3 is CASSDRDQETQYF. The DNA of the CDR3 is TGTGCCAGCAGCGACAGGGACCAAGAGACCCAGTACTTC.